The 2 T cell receptor beta chains given below trace back to one sample, sequenced in a study of T-cell reconstitution after alpha-beta-depleted transplantation in children. Unique molecular identifiers tagged the TCRbeta library. From the PCR reads, TCRdb called clonotypes with MiXCR, one entry per CDR3 protein. Of approximately 500,000 distinct CDR3 sequences in the sample, roughly 10% are singletons; the top ten hold 2% to 2.5%. The sequences come from PBMCs, collected before TCRalphabeta/CD19-depleted stem cell transplant. The receptors derive from a child aged 2 to 15 with inherited bone marrow failure, due to receive a stem cell transplant.

This clonotype was recorded a few times. The V gene is TRBV7-8, the J gene TRBJ2-1; TRBD2 matches 7 bases. The CDR3 has 16 residues. Germline-derived CDR1 and CDR2 are SGHVS and FQNEAQ. Trimming cost V 6 bases and J 3 bases; bases outside gene matches: 11. The CDR3 region has the DNA TGTGCCAGCAGGAAGAGGCGGGAGAGTCGCTACAATGAGCAGTTCTTC. It encodes CASRKRRESRYNEQFF.

In this sample, this clonotype turned up many times. The J gene is TRBJ2-6, the V gene TRBV27; D call uncertain. Per germline, CDR1 MNHEY and CDR2 SMNVEV (reference sequence). With 8 bases removed from V and 0 bases from J, the gap between germline ends came to 5 bases. This CDR3 contains 13 residues. CDR3 coding DNA: TGTGCCAGCCGGATCTCTGGGGCCAACGTCCTGACTTTC. Its protein is CASRISGANVLTF.